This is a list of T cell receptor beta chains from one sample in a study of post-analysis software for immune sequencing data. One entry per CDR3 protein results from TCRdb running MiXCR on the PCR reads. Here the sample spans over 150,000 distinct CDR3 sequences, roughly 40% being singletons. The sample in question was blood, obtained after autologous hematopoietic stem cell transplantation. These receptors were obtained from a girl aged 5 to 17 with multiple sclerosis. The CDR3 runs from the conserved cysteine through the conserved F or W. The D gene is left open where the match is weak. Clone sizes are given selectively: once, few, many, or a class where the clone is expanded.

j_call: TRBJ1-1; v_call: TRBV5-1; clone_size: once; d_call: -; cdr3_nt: TGCGCCAGCAGAATCGCAGGGAACACTGAAGCTTTCTTT; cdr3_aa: CASRIAGNTEAFF
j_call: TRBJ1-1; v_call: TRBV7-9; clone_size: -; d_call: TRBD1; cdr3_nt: TGTGCCAGCAGCCGGACAGGGGCGAACACTGAAGCTTTCTTT; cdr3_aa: CASSRTGANTEAFF
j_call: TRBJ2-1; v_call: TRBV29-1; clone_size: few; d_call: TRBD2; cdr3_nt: TGCAGCGTTGAGATGGGTGGGGGACTAGCGGGAGCTGGGTCCTACAATGAGCAGTTCTTC; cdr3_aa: CSVEMGGGLAGAGSYNEQFF
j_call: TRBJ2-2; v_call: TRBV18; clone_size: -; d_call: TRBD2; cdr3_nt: TGTGCCAGCACAAACTCAAGGTCTCTAGCGGGAGGGCCGCACACCGGGGAGCTGTTTTTT; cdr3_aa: CASTNSRSLAGGPHTGELFF
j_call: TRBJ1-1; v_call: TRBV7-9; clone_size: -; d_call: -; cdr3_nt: TGTGCCAGCAGCTTAAATTGGAACACTGAAGCTTTCTTT; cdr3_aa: CASSLNWNTEAFF
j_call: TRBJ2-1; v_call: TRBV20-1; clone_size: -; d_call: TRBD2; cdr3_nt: TGCAGTGCTAGAGATTACCGGACTAGCGGGAGTGGTGAGCAGTTCTTC; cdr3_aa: CSARDYRTSGSGEQFF
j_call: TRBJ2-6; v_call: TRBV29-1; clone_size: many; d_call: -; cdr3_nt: TGCAGCGTTGACTCTGGGGCCAACGTCCTGACTTTC; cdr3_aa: CSVDSGANVLTF
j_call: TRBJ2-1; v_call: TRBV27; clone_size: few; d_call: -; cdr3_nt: TGTGCCAGCAGTTTAGTCGGATACTACAATGAGCAGTTCTTC; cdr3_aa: CASSLVGYYNEQFF
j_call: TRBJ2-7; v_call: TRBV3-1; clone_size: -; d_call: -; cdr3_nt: TGTGCCAGCAGCCAAATCCCGGCGAGTCCGGGCGAGCAGTACTTC; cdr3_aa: CASSQIPASPGEQYF
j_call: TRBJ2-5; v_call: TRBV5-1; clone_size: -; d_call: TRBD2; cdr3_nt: TGCGCCAGCAGCTTGGTTGCTAGCGGGAGAAATGTGGAGCAGTACTTC; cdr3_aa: CASSLVASGRNVEQYF
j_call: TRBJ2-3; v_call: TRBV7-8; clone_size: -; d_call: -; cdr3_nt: TGTGCCAGCAGCGAATCTTGGGGGGGCCATACGCAGTATTTT; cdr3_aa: CASSESWGGHTQYF
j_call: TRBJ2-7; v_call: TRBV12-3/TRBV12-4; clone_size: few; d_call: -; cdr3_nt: TGTGCCAGCAGTTTACCCGGAGGGCCGGATCGCGAGCAGTACTTC; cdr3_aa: CASSLPGGPDREQYF
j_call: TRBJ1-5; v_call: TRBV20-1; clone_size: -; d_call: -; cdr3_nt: TGCAGTGCTAGAGACCCGAACAATCAGCCCCAGCATTTT; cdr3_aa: CSARDPNNQPQHF
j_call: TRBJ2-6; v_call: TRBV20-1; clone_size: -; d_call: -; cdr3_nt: TGCAGTGCTAGAGGGGGACAGGGAAGCGGGAGGGTCTCTGGGGCCAACGTCCTGACTTTC; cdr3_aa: CSARGGQGSGRVSGANVLTF
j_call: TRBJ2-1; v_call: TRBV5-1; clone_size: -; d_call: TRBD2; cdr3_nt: TGCGCCAGCAGCCCGACTAGCGGGGCACCTGAGCAGTTCTTC; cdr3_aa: CASSPTSGAPEQFF
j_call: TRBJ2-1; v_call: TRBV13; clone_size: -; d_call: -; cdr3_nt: TGTGCCAGCAGCTTAGGGCTACAACGTGAGCAGTTCTTC; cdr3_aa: CASSLGLQREQFF
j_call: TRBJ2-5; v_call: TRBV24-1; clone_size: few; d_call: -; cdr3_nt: TGTGCCACCAGTGATGCACGGCGGATCGAAGAGACCCAGTACTTC; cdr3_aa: CATSDARRIEETQYF
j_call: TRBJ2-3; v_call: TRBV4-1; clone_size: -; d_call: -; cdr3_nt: TGCGCCAGCAGCCAAGAAGGGGGTACGCAGTATTTT; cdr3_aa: CASSQEGGTQYF
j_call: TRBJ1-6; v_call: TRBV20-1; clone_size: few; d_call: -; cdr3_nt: TGCAGTGCTAGAGGCCTGACAGGCAGCTCACCCCTCCACTTT; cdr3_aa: CSARGLTGSSPLHF
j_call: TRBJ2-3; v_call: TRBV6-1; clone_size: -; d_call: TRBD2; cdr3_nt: TGTGCCAGCAGTGAACTAGCGGGAGCAGATACGCAGTATTTT; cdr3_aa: CASSELAGADTQYF
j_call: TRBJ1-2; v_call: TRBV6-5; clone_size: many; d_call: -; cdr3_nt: TGTGCCAGCAGTTATGGACAGAACTATGGCTACACCTTC; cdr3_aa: CASSYGQNYGYTF
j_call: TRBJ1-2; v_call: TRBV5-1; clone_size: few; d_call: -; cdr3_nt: TGCGCCAGCAGCTCGGAACAGTCCCTCTATGGCTACACCTTC; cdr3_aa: CASSSEQSLYGYTF
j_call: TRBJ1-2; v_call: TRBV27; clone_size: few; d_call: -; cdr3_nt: TGTGCCAGCAGTTTATCCTCCGGGGCCTATGGCTACACCTTC; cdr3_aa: CASSLSSGAYGYTF
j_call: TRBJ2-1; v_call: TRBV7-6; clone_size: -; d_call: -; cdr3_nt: TGTGCCAGCAGCTTTGGGTCCCACAATGAGCAGTTCTTC; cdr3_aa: CASSFGSHNEQFF
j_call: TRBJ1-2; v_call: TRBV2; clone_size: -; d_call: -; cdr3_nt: TGTGCCAGCAGTAATGGGGAATTGAAGTTGGGGGATGCTGGCTACACCTTC; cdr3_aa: CASSNGELKLGDAGYTF
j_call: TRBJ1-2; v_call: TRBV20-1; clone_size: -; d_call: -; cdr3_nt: TGCAGTGCTGGAGGGGCGTCGGTGGGTGGCTACACCTTC; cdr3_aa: CSAGGASVGGYTF
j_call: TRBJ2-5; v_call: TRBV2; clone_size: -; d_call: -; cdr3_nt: TGTGCCAGCACTGGGGACTTCGAAGGGGGGACCCAGTACTTC; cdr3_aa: CASTGDFEGGTQYF
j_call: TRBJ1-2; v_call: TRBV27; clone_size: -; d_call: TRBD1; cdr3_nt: TGTGCCAGCCGGGACAGACACTCCTATGGCTACACCTTC; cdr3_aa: CASRDRHSYGYTF
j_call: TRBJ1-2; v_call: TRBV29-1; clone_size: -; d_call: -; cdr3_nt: TGCAGCGTTGAAGATCGCAGGGCTGGCTACACCTTC; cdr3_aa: CSVEDRRAGYTF
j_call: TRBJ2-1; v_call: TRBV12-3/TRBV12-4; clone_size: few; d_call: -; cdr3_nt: TGTGCCAGCAGTTGGGCCGAGCTCGTTAGGGACAATGAGCAGTTCTTC; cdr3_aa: CASSWAELVRDNEQFF
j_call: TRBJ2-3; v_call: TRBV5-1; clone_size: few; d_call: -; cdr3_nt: TGCGCCAGCACGGGTCGAAAGGGGGATGGCGTAGATACGCAGTATTTT; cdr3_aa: CASTGRKGDGVDTQYF
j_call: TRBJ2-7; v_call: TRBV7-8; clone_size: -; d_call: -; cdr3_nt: TGTGCCAGCAGCTCCACCCTAACAGGGACCGCCCGCCGACAGACCTACGAGCAGTACTTC; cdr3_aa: CASSSTLTGTARRQTYEQYF
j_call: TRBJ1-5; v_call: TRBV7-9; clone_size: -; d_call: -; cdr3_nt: TGTGCCAGCAGCTTAGCGCTCGGTGACAATCAGCCCCAGCATTTT; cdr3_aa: CASSLALGDNQPQHF
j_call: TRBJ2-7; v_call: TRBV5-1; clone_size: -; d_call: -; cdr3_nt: TGCGCCAGCAGCTCCCGGGAAGGATCCTACAATGAGCAGTACTTC; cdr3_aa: CASSSREGSYNEQYF
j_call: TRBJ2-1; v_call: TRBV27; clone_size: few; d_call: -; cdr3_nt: TGTGCCAGCAGTTTACAGGGCAATGAGCAGTTCTTC; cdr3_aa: CASSLQGNEQFF
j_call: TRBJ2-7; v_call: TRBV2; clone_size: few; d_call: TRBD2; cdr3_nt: TGTGCCAGCAGAGGTGGTGGACTAGTTGGGTACGAGCAGTACTTC; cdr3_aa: CASRGGGLVGYEQYF
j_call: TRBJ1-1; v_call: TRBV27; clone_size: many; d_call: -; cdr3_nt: TGTGCCAGCAGTTGGAGGGGCGCGAACACTGAAGCTTTCTTT; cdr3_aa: CASSWRGANTEAFF
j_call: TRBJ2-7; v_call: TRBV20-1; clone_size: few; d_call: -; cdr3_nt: TGCAGTGCTAGCCGGACAGACTACGAGCAGTACTTC; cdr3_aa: CSASRTDYEQYF
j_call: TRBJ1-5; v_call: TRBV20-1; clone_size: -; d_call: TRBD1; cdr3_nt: TGCAGTACAGGGGAAGGGAGCAATCAGCCCCAGCATTTT; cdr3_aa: CSTGEGSNQPQHF
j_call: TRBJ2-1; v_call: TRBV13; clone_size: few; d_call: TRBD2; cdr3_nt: TGTGCCAGCAGCACGGGACTAGCGTTGAAGTTCTTC; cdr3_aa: CASSTGLALKFF
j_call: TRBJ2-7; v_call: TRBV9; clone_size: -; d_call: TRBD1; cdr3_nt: TGTGCCAGCAGCGTAACTCCAGGACAGGGGACCTACGAGCAGTACTTC; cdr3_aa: CASSVTPGQGTYEQYF
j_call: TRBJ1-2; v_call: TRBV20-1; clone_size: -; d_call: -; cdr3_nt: TGCAGGGCTAACAGGGTGCATGGCTACACCTTC; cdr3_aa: CRANRVHGYTF
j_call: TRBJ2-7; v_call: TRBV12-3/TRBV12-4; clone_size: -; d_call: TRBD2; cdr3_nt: TGTGCCAGCAGTTCCGGGGGACTAGCGGGAGCCCAAAGCTCCTACGAGCAGTACTTC; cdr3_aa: CASSSGGLAGAQSSYEQYF
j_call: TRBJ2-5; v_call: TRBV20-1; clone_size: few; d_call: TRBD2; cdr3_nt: TGCAGTGCTAGAGGCGGGAGTATCGGAGAGACCCAGTACTTC; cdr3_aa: CSARGGSIGETQYF
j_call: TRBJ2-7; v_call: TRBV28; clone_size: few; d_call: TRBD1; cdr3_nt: TGTGCCAGCAGTTTACCGGACAGGTACTACGAGCAGTACTTC; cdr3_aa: CASSLPDRYYEQYF
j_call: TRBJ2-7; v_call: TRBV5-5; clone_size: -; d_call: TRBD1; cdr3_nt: TGTGCCAGCAGCTTATGGGGACAGGGGGCGCCGGAGCAGTACTTC; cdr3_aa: CASSLWGQGAPEQYF
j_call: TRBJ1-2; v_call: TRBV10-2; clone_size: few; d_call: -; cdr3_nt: TGCGCCAGCAGTGACGGGGGGCGGTGGGATGGCTACACCTTC; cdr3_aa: CASSDGGRWDGYTF
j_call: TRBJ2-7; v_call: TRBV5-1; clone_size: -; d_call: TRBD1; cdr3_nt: TGCGCCAGCAGCTTGGAAACAGGGGCCTACGAGCAGTACTTC; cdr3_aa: CASSLETGAYEQYF
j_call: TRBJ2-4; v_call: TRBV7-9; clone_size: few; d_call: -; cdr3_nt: TGTGCCAGCAGCTTAGGTACTAGGGTGTTCGGGCAGTACTTC; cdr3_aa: CASSLGTRVFGQYF
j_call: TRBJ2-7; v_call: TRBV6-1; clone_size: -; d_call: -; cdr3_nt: TGTGCCAGCAGTGAAGGGGGACCCTCCTACGAGCAGTACTTC; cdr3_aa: CASSEGGPSYEQYF
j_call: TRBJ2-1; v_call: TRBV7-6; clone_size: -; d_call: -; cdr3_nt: TGTGCCAGCAGCCCCGCGGCGGGCAGGATCTACAATGAGCAGTTCTTC; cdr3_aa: CASSPAAGRIYNEQFF
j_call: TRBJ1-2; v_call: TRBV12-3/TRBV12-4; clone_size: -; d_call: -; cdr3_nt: TGTGCCAGCAGTTCCGGGACGGAGGACTATGGCTACACCTTC; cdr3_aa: CASSSGTEDYGYTF
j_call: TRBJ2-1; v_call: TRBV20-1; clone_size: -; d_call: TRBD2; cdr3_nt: TGCAGTGCTAAGAGGTATCTAGCGGGAGGCAATGAGCAGTTCTTC; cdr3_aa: CSAKRYLAGGNEQFF
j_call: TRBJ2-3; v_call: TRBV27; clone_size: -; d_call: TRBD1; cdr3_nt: TGTGCCAGCAGTCCCGAACCCTTGGCAGGGGGCCCCACAGATACGCAGTATTTT; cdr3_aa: CASSPEPLAGGPTDTQYF
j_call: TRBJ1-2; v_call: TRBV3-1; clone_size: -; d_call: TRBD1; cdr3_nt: TGTGCCAGCAGCCCATATAAGACAGGGCCCGTAAGTGGCTACACCTTC; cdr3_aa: CASSPYKTGPVSGYTF
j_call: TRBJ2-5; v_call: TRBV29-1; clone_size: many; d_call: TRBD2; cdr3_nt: TGCAGCGTGAGGACTAGCGGGAGCTGGAAGGAGACCCAGTACTTC; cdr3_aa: CSVRTSGSWKETQYF
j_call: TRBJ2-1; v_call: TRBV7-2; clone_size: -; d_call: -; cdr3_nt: TGTGCCAGCAGCTTAGGGGGGGGGACAGTGTCCAATGAGCAGTTCTTC; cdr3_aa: CASSLGGGTVSNEQFF
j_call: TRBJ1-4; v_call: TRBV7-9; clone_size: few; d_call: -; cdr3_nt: TGTGCCAGCAGCTTAGGGACGGCAACTAATGAAAAACTGTTTTTT; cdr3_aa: CASSLGTATNEKLFF
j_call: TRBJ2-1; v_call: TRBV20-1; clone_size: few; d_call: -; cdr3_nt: TGCAGTGCCATAGAGGTCAGCAATGAGCAGTTCTTC; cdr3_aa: CSAIEVSNEQFF
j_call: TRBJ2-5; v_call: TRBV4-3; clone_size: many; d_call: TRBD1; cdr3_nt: TGCGCCAGCAGCCAAGATTTTACAGGGGGTTGGGAGACCCAGTACTTC; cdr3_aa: CASSQDFTGGWETQYF